This T cell receptor beta chain was observed in a study of cytomegalovirus exposure and HLA in healthy donors. General study findings and limits: In a later analysis, a genetic analysis reported fewer productive-TCR N-insertions in an Asian-associated ancestry cluster than the cohort average. TCR beta sequences reportedly predicted most subjects' HLA-A and HLA-B alleles accurately.

There are 15 residues in the CDR3. Germline V gives CDR1 SEHNR, CDR2 FQNEAQ (reference sequence). V lost 5 bases and J 2 bases, leaving 15 bases between the germline ends. The primer mix had 60 Vbeta and 13 Jbeta primers. The table came from immunoSEQ multiplex PCR; TCRdb's copy has only in-frame clones and leaves some out. Its listing shows more than 75,000 clones. To note about this clone: Its specificity is not known.

The sample comprised PBMCs. The TCR was taken from a man aged 45-65 years in good health and CMV-seropositive. The gene calls are TRBV7-9 and TRBJ1-1; D might be TRBD1 (5 bases). The DNA for the CDR3 is TGTGCCAGCAGCCCCCTCCCAGGGATAAACACTGAAGCTTTCTTT. The encoded protein is CASSPLPGINTEAFF.